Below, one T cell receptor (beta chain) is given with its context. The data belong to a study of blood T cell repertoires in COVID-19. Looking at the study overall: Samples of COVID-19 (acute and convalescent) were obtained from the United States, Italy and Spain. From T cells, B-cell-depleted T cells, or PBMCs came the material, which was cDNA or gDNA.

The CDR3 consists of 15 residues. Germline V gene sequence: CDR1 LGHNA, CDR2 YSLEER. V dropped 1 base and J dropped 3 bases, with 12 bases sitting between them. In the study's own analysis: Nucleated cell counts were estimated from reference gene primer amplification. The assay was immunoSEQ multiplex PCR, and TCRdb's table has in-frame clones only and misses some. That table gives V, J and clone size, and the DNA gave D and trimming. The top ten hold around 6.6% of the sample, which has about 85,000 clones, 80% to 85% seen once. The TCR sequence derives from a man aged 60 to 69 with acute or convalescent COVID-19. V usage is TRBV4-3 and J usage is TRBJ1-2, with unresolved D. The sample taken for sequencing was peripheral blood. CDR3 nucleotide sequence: TGCGCCAGCAGCCAAGGGACTGAGGGATACTATGGCTACACCTTC. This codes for CASSQGTEGYYGYTF.